This TCR beta chain is drawn from a study of OX40 agonist ivuxolimab in advanced cancers. On the study more broadly: Ivuxolimab is a fully human IgG2 antibody that activates OX40 (CD134).

The count of this clone is one. The target antigen is unknown. TCRdb's copy holds only in-frame clones and misses some; the assay was immunoSEQ multiplex PCR. Of 55,000 or so clones listed, roughly 90% are singletons. The study, taken as a whole, reports: Nonresponders included some who also had low normalized T-cell clonal expansion. Clones of CD4+ and CD8+ blood T cells grew by week 6 at doses of 0.1 to 3.0 mg/kg.

The CDR3 sequence is 15 residues long. CDR1 and CDR2 (germline): SNHLY, FYNNEI. Trimming removed 7 bases from V and 1 base from J; junction bases left unmatched: 6. This sequence was found in an adult with an advanced solid tumor such as melanoma, head and neck, liver or kidney cancer. Sample: CD4+ or CD8+ T cells sorted from blood, taken in a trial of the OX40 agonist ivuxolimab. The V gene is TRBV2, the J gene TRBJ2-5; 10 bases are shared with TRBD1. Here the CDR3 reads CASMAGTGVQETQYF. As DNA, the CDR3 is TGTGCCAGCATGGCCGGGACAGGGGTCCAAGAGACCCAGTACTTC.